Each of the 21 T cell receptor beta chains below was sequenced from the same sample in a study of Ad26.COV2.S vaccination and SARS-CoV-2 variants. Treatment specified: some 20 received Ad26.COV2.S at low or high dose, single or two shots; a few received placebo; per-sample allocation not given. Each sample was drawn 63 days after the first injection (of vaccine or placebo). Clones were read by immunoSEQ multiplex PCR, and TCRdb kept only the in-frame ones, dropping some. The sample contains some 400,000 clones, roughly 90% of which appear only once. The specimen comprised peripheral blood, sampled in a trial of Ad26.COV2.S vaccine versus placebo. The receptors were sampled from a person aged 18-65 years who received the Ad26.COV2.S COVID-19 vaccine or a placebo.

V is TRBV3-1 (or the pseudogene TRBV3-2) and J is TRBJ1-2, with 7 bases lining up with TRBD1. V was pared by 4 bases and J by 4 bases, with 12 bases of the junction left unmatched. CDR1 and CDR2 (germline): LGHDT, YNNKEL (reference sequence). There are 16 residues in the CDR3. CDR3 nucleotide sequence: TGTGCCAGCAGCCTCGCGGGCCGACAGGGAGTCTATGGCTACACCTTC. Its protein product is CASSLAGRQGVYGYTF.

The J gene is TRBJ2-3, the V gene TRBV28; TRBD2 matches at 9 bases. Germline V lookup: CDR1 MDHEN, CDR2 SYDVKM. Unmatched junction bases numbered 4, after V lost 3 bases and J lost 6 bases. This CDR3 comprises 14 residues. DNA for the CDR3: TGTGCCAGCAGTTTTAGCGGGAGCTCGGATACGCAGTATTTT. Translation gives CASSFSGSSDTQYF.

The chain joins TRBV5-6 to TRBJ2-1; weak D call: TRBD1 (6 bases). V lost 3 bases, J lost 0 bases, and 13 bases lay in between. Germline V lookup: CDR1 SGHDT, CDR2 YYEEEE. The CDR3 contains 16 residues. CDR3 in amino acids: CASSSIQGSSYNEQFF. The CDR3 DNA reads as TGTGCCAGCAGCTCCATCCAGGGGTCCTCCTACAATGAGCAGTTCTTC.

This chain uses TRBV19 with TRBJ1-1; perhaps TRBD1 as D (5 bases). CDR3 length: 12 amino acids. In germline, CDR1 is LNHDA, CDR2 SQIVND (reference sequence). V was pared by 4 bases and J by 6 bases, with 9 bases between. This CDR3 reads CASSKPTAEAFF. DNA of the CDR3: TGTGCCAGTAGTAAGCCGACAGCTGAAGCTTTCTTT.

The table lists this clone with a count of one. The V gene is TRBV5-6, the J gene TRBJ1-2; possible D gene TRBD1, 5 bases. V was pared by 1 base and J by 0 bases, with 7 bases between. The length of the CDR3 is 14 residues. Per germline, CDR1 SGHDT and CDR2 YYEEEE. CDR3 protein: CASSLTGPNYGYTF. The CDR3 region has the DNA TGTGCCAGCAGCTTGACAGGACCTAACTATGGCTACACCTTC.

The genes are TRBV5-5 and TRBJ1-1, with 8 positions matching TRBD1. With 5 bases clipped from V and 1 base from J, the junction kept 7 bases outside the gene matches. Germline-derived CDR1 and CDR2 are SGHKS and YYEKEE (reference sequence). This CDR3 has 15 residues. CDR3 residues: CASRMPGQENTEAFF. In DNA, the CDR3 is TGTGCCAGCAGGATGCCGGGACAGGAGAACACTGAAGCTTTCTTT.

This chain connects TRBV5-8 to TRBJ2-5; 12 positions agree with TRBD1. This CDR3 region has 16 residues. CDR1 SGHTS and CDR2 YDEGEE come from the germline V gene. Trimming at V came to 4 bases and at J to 5 bases, leaving 9 bases not matched to a gene. CDR3 residues: CASSLGTGGGYETQYF. Written as DNA, the CDR3 is TGTGCCAGCAGCCTAGGGACAGGGGGCGGATATGAGACCCAGTACTTC.

V gene TRBV5-1 combines with J gene TRBJ1-5; D possibly corresponds to TRBD1 (5 bases). Germline CDR1 and CDR2: SGHRS and YFSETQ. The CDR3 has 13 amino acids. Deletions cut 2 bases from V and 5 bases from J, with 8 bases between. The CDR3 sequence is CASSLWGDQPQHF. The CDR3 bases are TGCGCCAGCAGCTTATGGGGGGATCAGCCCCAGCATTTT.

CDR3 bases: TGTGCCAGCAGTAAGACAGGGGGCTGGGAGACCCAGTACTTC. Translated: CASSKTGGWETQYF. The genes are TRBV27 and TRBJ2-5; 10 bases align to TRBD1. V lost 5 bases, J lost 5 bases, and 5 bases stayed unmatched. The CDR3 runs 14 residues. Germline values: CDR1 MNHEY, CDR2 SMNVEV (reference sequence).

J is TRBJ2-1 and V is TRBV29-1, with a weak D call TRBD1 (6 bases). V was cut by 3 bases and J by 8 bases, with 17 bases left in between. Germline values: CDR1 SQVTM, CDR2 ANQGSEA. The CDR3 has 14 residues. This CDR3 is CSVDLGGQGYEQFF. As DNA, the CDR3 is TGCAGCGTTGACCTTGGTGGGCAGGGGTATGAGCAGTTCTTC.

The chain links TRBV6-5 to TRBJ2-7; TRBD1 aligns across 9 bases. CDR1 and CDR2 (germline): MNHEY, SVGAGI. The CDR3 consists of 15 residues. V lost 5 bases, J lost 3 bases, and 8 bases stayed unmatched. The CDR3 DNA is TGTGCCAGCAGTCGAACAGGGGGCGCCGGCTACGAGCAGTACTTC. This sequence encodes CASSRTGGAGYEQYF.

The V call is TRBV19, the J call TRBJ2-1; 13 bases align to TRBD2. The junction had 5 bases not matched to a gene; V was cut back by 5 bases and J by 10 bases. Germline CDR1 is LNHDA and CDR2 is SQIVND (reference sequence). The CDR3 loop spans 14 amino acids. In DNA, the CDR3 is TGTGCCAGTAGTTCCGGGACTAGCGGGACCGAGCAGTTCTTC. Protein sequence: CASSSGTSGTEQFF.

V usage is TRBV6-5 and J usage is TRBJ1-2; TRBD1 is a possible D gene (6 bases). Germline assignment: CDR1 MNHEY and CDR2 SVGAGI. CDR3 length equals 11 residues. The ends were cut back, 6 bases at V and 8 bases at J, with 10 bases in the middle. The CDR3, as DNA: TGTGCCAGCAGACAGGGTTTCGGCTACACCTTC. Amino acid sequence: CASRQGFGYTF.

The genes are TRBV30 and TRBJ2-1; 7 nucleotides agree with TRBD2. The CDR3 has 13 amino acids. The trim removed 4 bases at V and 6 bases at J, leaving 6 bases unmatched. Germline values: CDR1 GTSNPN, CDR2 SVGIG (reference sequence). CDR3 loop: CAWKVGGPNEQFF. The CDR3 bases are TGTGCCTGGAAGGTGGGAGGGCCCAATGAGCAGTTCTTC.

This clone appeared a single time. V usage is TRBV6-5 and J usage is TRBJ2-7; D could derive from TRBD1 or TRBD2 (5 bases each). The CDR3 covers 14 residues. V dropped 2 bases and J dropped 4 bases, with 12 bases sitting between them. CDR1 and CDR2 (germline): MNHEY, SVGAGI. CDR3 DNA sequence: TGTGCCAGCAGTTACAGGGACCGGTCTTACGAGCAGTACTTC. Amino acids: CASSYRDRSYEQYF.

The gene calls are TRBV3-1 (or the pseudogene TRBV3-2) and TRBJ2-1; D is possibly TRBD1 or TRBD2 (5 bases each). The CDR3 spans 17 residues. The V gene's germline CDR1 is LGHDT and CDR2 YNNKEL (reference sequence). Trimming shortened V by 1 base and J by 7 bases, and 20 bases separated the two germline ends. CDR3 sequence: CASSQGFGGPIGNEQFF. The CDR3 DNA is TGTGCCAGCAGCCAAGGGTTTGGGGGACCGATAGGGAATGAGCAGTTCTTC.

V gene TRBV19 combines with J gene TRBJ2-7; 9 bases map to TRBD1. The J segment lost 3 bases and the V segment lost 6 bases, leaving 9 bases of the junction unmatched. The germline V gene encodes CDR1 LNHDA and CDR2 SQIVND (reference sequence). This CDR3 region has 15 residues. For the CDR3, the DNA is TGTGCCAGTAGGGGCGCCGGGACAGGGATCTACGAGCAGTACTTC. Residues: CASRGAGTGIYEQYF.

The rearrangement joins TRBV10-1 to TRBJ2-1, with no clear D. This CDR3 has 13 amino acids. The germline V gene has CDR1 WNHNN and CDR2 SYGVQD (reference sequence). V was pared by 3 bases and J by 9 bases, with 12 bases between. As DNA, the CDR3 is TGCGCCAGCAGTGAAGGAGTCCCCGGTGAGCAGTTCTTC. The encoded protein is CASSEGVPGEQFF.

The genes are TRBV7-8 and TRBJ1-1; possible D gene TRBD1, 6 bases. V was shortened by 4 bases and J by 7 bases, with 19 bases between the two germline ends. Germline V CDR1 and CDR2: SGHVS, FQNEAQ. The CDR3 extends over 15 amino acids. This CDR3 reads CASSSTGLRGGEAFF. The CDR3 DNA reads TGTGCCAGCAGCTCGACAGGTCTAAGAGGGGGTGAAGCTTTCTTT.

This chain uses TRBV9 with TRBJ2-3; possibly TRBD2 for D (6 bases). CDR3 length: 14 residues. The germline gives CDR1 SGDLS, CDR2 YYNGEE. Trimming cost V 2 bases and J 1 base, with 8 bases left between them. The CDR3 nucleotides are TGTGCCAGCAGCGTCGGGAGACGCACAGATACGCAGTATTTT. It encodes CASSVGRRTDTQYF.

This clone was detected only a few times. The J gene is TRBJ2-1, the V gene TRBV7-8, with a tentative D call TRBD2 (6 bases). The germline CDR1 and CDR2 sequences are SGHVS and FQNEAQ. The ends were cut back, 0 bases at V and 5 bases at J, with 14 bases in the middle. The CDR3 has 16 amino acids. CDR3 nucleotide sequence: TGTGCCAGCAGCTTAGCGCCGGGCGGGATAGACAATGAGCAGTTCTTC. Translation gives CASSLAPGGIDNEQFF. The variable domain in full, completed from reference TRBV7-8 and TRBJ2-1, reads GAGVSQSPRYKVAKRGQDVALRCDPISGHVSLFWYQQALGQGPEFLTYFQNEAQLDKSGLPSDRFFAERPEGSVSTLKIQRTQQEDSAVYLCASSLAPGGIDNEQFFGPGTRLTVL.